This T cell receptor (beta chain) was observed in a study of cytomegalovirus exposure and HLA in healthy donors. Broader study findings: With further analysis later on, most CMV-associated TCR beta chains appeared HLA-restricted. Productive status was seen about 90% or about 30% of the time for most TCR beta V segments in an earlier analysis.

13 Jbeta primers and 60 Vbeta primers were used for the PCR. Some clones are missing from TCRdb's copy, which holds only in-frame ones; the method was immunoSEQ multiplex PCR. The repertoire has fewer than 250,000 clones, approximately 86% of them found once; the top ten carry approximately 1.7%. V gave up 5 bases and J gave up 7 bases; unmatched junction bases: 9. The CDR3 consists of 15 residues. The V gene's germline CDR1 is SEHNR and CDR2 FQNEAQ (reference sequence). On this clone: No antigen is known for it.

This chain links TRBV7-9 with TRBJ2-2, with 8 bases that match TRBD1. The receptor was derived from a woman aged 18-29 years in good health and CMV-seronegative. The sequenced sample consisted of PBMCs. The CDR3 spells CASSQTSGGGGELFF. CDR3 DNA sequence: TGTGCCAGCAGCCAAACCTCAGGGGGCGGCGGGGAGCTGTTTTTT.